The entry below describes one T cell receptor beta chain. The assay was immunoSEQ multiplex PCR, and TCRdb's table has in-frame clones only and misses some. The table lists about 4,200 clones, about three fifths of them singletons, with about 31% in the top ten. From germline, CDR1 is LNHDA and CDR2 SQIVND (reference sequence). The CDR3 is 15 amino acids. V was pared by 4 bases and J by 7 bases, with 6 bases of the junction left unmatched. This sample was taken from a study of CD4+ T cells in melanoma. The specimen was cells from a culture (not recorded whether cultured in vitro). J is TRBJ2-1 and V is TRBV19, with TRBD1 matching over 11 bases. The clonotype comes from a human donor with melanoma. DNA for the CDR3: TGTGCCAGTAGTACGAGGGACAGGGGGGGGAATGAGCAGTTCTTC. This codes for CASSTRDRGGNEQFF.